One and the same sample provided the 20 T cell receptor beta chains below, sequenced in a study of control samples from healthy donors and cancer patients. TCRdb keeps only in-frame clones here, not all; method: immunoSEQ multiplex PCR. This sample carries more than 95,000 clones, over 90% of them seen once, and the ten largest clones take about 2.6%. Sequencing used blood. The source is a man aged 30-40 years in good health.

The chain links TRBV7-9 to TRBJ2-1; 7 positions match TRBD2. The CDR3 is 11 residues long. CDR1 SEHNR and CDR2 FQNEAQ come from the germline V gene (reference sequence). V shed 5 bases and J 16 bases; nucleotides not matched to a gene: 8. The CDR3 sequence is CASSPGEREFF. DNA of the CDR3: TGTGCCAGCAGCCCCGGGGAGCGGGAATTCTTC.

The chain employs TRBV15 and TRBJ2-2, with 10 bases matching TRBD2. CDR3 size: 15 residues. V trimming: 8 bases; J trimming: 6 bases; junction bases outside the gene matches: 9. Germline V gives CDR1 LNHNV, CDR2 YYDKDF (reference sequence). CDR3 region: CATRFLAGAAGELFF. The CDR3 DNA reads TGTGCCACCCGGTTCCTAGCGGGGGCGGCCGGGGAGCTGTTTTTT.

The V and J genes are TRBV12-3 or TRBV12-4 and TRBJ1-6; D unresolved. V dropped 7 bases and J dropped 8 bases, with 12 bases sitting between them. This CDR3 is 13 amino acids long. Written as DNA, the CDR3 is TGTGCCAGCAATCTTTCGCGGGATTCACCCCTCCACTTT. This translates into CASNLSRDSPLHF.

Here the CDR3 DNA reads TGTGCCAGTAGCCGGGACAGGTTAAACACTGAAGCTTTCTTT. It translates to CASSRDRLNTEAFF. The V call is TRBV19, the J call TRBJ1-1, with TRBD1 matching over 8 bases. The CDR3 length is 14 residues. Germline-derived CDR1 and CDR2 are LNHDA and SQIVND (reference sequence). The J segment lost 2 bases and the V segment lost 6 bases, leaving 5 bases of the junction unmatched.

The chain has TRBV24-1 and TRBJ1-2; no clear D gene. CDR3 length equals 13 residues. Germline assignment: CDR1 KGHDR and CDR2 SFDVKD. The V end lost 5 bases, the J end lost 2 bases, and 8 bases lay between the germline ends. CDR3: CATSANSNYGYTF. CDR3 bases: TGTGCCACCAGTGCGAACTCCAACTATGGCTACACCTTC.

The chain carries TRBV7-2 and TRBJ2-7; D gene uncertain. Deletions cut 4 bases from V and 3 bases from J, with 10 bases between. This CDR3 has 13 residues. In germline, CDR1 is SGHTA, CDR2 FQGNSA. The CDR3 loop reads CASSYASLYEQYV. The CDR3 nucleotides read TGTGCCAGCAGCTACGCAAGCCTCTACGAGCAGTACGTC.

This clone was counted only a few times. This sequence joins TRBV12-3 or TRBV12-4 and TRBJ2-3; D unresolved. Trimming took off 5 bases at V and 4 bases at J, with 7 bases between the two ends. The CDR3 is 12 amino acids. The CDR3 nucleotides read TGTGCCAGCAGTGAGATCGCAGATACGCAGTATTTT. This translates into CASSEIADTQYF.

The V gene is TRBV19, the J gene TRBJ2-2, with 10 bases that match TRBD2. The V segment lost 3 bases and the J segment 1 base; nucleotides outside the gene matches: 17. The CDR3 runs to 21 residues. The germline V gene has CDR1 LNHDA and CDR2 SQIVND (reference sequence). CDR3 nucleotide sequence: TGTGCCAGTAGTATCGGGGCGGGTTATTTAGCGGGGGGCCGGAACACCGGGGAGCTGTTTTTT. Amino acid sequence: CASSIGAGYLAGGRNTGELFF.

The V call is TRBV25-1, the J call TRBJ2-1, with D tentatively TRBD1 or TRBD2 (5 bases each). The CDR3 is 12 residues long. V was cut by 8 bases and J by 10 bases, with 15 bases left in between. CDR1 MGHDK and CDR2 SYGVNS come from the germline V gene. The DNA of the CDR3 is TGTGCCAGCGCGCGGCTAGGGGAGGAGCAGTTCTTC. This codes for CASARLGEEQFF. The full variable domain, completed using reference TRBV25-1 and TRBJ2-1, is EADIYQTPRYLVIGTGKKITLECSQTMGHDKMYWYQQDPGMELHLIHYSYGVNSTEKGDLSSESTVSRIRTEHFPLTLESARPSHTSQYLCASARLGEEQFFGPGTRLTVL.

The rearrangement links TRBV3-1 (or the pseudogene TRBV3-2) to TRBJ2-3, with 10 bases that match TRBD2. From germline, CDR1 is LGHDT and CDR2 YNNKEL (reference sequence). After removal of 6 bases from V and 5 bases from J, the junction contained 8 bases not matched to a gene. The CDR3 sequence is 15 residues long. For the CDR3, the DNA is TGTGCCAGCAGTCAGCGGGGGGGACGGGAAGATACGCAGTATTTT. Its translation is CASSQRGGREDTQYF.

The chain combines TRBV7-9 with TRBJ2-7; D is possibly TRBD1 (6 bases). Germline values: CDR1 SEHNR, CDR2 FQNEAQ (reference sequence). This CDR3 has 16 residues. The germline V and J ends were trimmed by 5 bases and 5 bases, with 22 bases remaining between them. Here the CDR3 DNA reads TGTGCCAGCAGCCCGGAAACAGGGTCCTTAGTCGACGAGCAGTACTTC. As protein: CASSPETGSLVDEQYF.

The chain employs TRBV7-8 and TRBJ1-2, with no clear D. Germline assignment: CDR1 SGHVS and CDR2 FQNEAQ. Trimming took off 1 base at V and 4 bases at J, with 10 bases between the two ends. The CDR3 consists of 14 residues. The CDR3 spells CASSLGVLGYGYTF. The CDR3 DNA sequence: TGTGCCAGCAGCTTAGGAGTTCTCGGCTATGGCTACACCTTC.

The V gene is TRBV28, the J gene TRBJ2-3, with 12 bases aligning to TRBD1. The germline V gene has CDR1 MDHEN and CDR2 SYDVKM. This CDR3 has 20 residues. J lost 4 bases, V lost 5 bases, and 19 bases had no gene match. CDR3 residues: CASSNRLFGTGGEVADTQYF. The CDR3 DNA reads TGTGCCAGCAGTAATCGGTTGTTCGGGACAGGGGGCGAGGTGGCAGATACGCAGTATTTT. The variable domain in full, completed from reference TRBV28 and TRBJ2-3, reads DVKVTQSSRYLVKRTGEKVFLECVQDMDHENMFWYRQDPGLGLRLIYFSYDVKMKEKGDIPEGYSVSREKKERFSLILESASTNQTSMYLCASSNRLFGTGGEVADTQYFGPGTRLTVL.

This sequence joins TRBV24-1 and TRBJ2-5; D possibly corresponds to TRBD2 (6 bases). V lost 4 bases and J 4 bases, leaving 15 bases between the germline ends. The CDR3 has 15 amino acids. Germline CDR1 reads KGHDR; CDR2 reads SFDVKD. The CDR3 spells CATSDRRRDRETQYF. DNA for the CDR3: TGTGCCACCAGTGACCGCCGGCGGGATCGAGAGACCCAGTACTTC.

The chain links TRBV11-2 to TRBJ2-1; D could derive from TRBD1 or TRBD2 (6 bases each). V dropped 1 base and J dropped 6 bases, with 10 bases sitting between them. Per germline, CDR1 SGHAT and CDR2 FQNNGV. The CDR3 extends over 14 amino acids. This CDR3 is CASSLGGAANEQFF. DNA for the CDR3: TGTGCCAGCAGCTTAGGGGGGGCCGCCAATGAGCAGTTCTTC.

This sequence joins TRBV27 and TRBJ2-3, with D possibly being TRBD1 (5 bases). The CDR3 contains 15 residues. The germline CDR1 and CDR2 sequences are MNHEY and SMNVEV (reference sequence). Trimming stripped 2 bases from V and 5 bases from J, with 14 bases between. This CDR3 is CASSLGATRRDTQYF. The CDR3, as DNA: TGTGCCAGCAGTTTAGGGGCTACGAGGCGAGATACGCAGTATTTT.

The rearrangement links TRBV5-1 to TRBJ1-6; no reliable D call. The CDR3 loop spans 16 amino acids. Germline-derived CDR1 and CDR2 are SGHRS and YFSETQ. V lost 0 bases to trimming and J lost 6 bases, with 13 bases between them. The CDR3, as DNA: TGCGCCAGCAGCTTGGGACGGCAGCCCATTAATTCACCCCTCCACTTT. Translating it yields CASSLGRQPINSPLHF.

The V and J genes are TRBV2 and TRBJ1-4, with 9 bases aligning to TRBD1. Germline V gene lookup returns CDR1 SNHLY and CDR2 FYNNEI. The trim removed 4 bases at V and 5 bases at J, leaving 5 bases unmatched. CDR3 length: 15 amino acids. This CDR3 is CASSARTGENEKLFF. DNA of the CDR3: TGTGCCAGCAGTGCCAGGACAGGGGAAAATGAAAAACTGTTTTTT.

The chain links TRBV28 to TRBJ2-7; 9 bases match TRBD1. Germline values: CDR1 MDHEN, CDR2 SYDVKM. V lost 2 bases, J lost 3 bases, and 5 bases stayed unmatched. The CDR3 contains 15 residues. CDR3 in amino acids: CASSLAGTGFYEQYF. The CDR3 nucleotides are TGTGCCAGCAGTTTAGCCGGGACAGGGTTCTACGAGCAGTACTTC.

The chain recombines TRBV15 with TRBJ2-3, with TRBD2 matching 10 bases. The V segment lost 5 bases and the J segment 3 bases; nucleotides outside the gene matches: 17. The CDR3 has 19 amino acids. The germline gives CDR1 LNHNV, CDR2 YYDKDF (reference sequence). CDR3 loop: CATSGFPERGGRMTDTQYF. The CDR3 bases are TGTGCCACCAGCGGGTTTCCAGAGCGGGGGGGCAGAATGACAGATACGCAGTATTTT.